This TCR beta chain was observed in a study of shared clonotypes between healthy human individuals. The study's findings and limits: Specimens sampled were limited to blood, with tissue repertoires likely differing.

As for this clone: The antigen is undetermined.

The replicate PCRs on unsorted PBMC were given 250 to 300 ng DNA, which is some 28,000 T cell genomes. Generated by immunoSEQ multiplex PCR, the TCRdb table keeps only in-frame clones and is missing some. The table records fewer than 600,000 clones, roughly 80% of them present only once. V was trimmed by 0 bases and J by 3 bases, leaving 14 bases between them. Germline-derived CDR1 and CDR2 are SGHRS and YFSETQ. The CDR3 spans 16 residues. The specimen sequenced was PBMCs. The chain links TRBV5-1 to TRBJ2-3; D perhaps matches TRBD2 (6 bases). This TCR was recovered from a woman in her 40s in good health. Some clones in this sample may be carry-over from other donors' samples. The CDR3 is CASSLDTGTLTDTQYF. The CDR3 DNA follows: TGCGCCAGCAGCTTGGATACCGGGACTCTGACAGATACGCAGTATTTT.